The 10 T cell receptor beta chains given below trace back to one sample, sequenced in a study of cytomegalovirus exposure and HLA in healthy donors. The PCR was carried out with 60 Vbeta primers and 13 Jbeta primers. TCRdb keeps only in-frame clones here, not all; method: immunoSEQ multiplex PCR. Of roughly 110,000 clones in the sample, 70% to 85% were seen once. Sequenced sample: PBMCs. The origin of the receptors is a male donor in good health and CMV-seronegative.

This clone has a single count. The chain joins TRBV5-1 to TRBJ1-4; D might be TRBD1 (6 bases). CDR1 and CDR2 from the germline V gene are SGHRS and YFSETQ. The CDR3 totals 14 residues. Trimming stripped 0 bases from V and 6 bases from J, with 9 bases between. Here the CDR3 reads CASSLGSGDEKLFF. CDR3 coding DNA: TGCGCCAGCAGCTTGGGATCAGGGGATGAAAAACTGTTTTTT. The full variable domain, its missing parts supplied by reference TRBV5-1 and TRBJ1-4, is KAGVTQTPRYLIKTRGQQVTLSCSPISGHRSVSWYQQTPGQGLQFLFEYFSETQRNKGNFPGRFSGRQFSNSRSEMNVSTLELGDSALYLCASSLGSGDEKLFFGSGTQLSVL.

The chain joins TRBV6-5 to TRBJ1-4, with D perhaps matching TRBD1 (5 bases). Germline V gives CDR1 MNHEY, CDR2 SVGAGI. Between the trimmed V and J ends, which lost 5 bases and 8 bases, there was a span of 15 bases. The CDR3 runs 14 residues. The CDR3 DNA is TGTGCCAGCAGTCTGACGCAGGGTCGGGAAAAACTGTTTTTT. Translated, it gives CASSLTQGREKLFF.

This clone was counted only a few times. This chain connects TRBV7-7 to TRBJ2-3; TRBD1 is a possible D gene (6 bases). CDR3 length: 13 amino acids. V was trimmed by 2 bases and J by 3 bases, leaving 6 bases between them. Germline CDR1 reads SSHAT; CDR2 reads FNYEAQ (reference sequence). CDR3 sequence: CASSLQGTDTQYF. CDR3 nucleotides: TGTGCCAGCAGCTTACAGGGGACAGATACGCAGTATTTT.

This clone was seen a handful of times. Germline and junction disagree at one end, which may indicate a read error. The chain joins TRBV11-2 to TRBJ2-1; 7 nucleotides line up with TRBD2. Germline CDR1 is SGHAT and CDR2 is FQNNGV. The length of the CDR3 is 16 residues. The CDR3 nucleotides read TGTGTCAGCAGCTCTTCGCTTCGGCGGGAGAACAATGACCAGTTCTTC. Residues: CVSSSSLRRENNDQFF.

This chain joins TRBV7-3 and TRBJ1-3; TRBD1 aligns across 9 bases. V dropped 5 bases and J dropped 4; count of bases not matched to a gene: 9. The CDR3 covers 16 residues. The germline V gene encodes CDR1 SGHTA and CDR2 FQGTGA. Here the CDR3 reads CASSATPGQGGNTIYF. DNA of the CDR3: TGTGCCAGCAGCGCGACACCGGGACAGGGAGGAAACACCATATATTTT.

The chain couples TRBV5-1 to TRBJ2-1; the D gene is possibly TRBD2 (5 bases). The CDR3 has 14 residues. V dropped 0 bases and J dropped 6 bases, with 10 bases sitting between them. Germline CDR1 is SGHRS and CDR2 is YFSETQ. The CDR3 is CASSLAVATNEQFF. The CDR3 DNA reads TGCGCCAGCAGCTTGGCCGTAGCGACCAATGAGCAGTTCTTC.

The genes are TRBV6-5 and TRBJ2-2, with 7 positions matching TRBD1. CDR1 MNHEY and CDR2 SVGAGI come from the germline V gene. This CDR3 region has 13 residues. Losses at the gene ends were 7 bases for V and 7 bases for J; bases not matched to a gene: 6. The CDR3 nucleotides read TGTGCCAGCACCACACGACAGGGCGGGGAGCTGTTTTTT. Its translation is CASTTRQGGELFF.

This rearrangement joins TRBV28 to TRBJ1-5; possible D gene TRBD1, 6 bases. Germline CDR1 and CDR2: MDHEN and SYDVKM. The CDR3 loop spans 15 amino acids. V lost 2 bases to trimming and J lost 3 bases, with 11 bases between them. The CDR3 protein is CASSLRGAYNQPQHF. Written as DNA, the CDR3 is TGTGCCAGCAGTTTACGGGGGGCGTACAATCAGCCCCAGCATTTT.

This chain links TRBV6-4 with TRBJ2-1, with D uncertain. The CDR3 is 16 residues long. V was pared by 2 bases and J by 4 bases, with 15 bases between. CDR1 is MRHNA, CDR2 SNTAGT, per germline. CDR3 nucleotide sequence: TGTGCCAGCAGTGACGGCCCAATTAGCCAGTACAATGAGCAGTTCTTC. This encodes CASSDGPISQYNEQFF.

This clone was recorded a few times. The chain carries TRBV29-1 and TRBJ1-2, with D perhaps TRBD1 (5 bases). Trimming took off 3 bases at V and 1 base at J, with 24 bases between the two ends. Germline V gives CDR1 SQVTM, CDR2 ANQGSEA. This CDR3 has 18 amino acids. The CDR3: CSVDQRRMQGIINYGYTF. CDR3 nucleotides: TGCAGCGTTGACCAACGGCGTATGCAGGGAATCATTAACTATGGCTACACCTTC.